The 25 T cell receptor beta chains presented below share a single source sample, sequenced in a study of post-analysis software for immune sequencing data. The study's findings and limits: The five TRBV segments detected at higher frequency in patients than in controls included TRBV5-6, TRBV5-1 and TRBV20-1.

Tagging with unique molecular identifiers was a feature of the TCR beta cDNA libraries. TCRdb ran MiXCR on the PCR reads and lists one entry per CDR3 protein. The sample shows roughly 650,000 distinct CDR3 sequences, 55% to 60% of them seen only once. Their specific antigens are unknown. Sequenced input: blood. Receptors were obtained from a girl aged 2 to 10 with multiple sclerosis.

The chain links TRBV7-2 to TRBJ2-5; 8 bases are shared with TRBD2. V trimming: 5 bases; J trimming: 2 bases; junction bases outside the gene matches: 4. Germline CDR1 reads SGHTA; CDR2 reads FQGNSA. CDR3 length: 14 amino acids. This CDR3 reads CASSQGLVQETQYF. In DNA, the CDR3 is TGTGCCAGCAGCCAGGGACTAGTGCAAGAGACCCAGTACTTC.

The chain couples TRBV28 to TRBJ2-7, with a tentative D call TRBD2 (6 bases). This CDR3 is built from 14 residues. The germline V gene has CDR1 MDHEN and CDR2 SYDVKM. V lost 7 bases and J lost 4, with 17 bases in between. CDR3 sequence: CASTPGGEGYEQYF. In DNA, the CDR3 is TGTGCCAGCACCCCCGGAGGGGAAGGATACGAGCAGTACTTC.

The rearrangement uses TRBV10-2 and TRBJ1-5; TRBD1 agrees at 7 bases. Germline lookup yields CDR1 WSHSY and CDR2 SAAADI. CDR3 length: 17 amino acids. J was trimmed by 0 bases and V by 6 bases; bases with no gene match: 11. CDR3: CASRAGGVTVSNQPQHF. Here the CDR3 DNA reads TGCGCCAGCAGGGCAGGGGGAGTTACTGTTAGCAATCAGCCCCAGCATTTT.

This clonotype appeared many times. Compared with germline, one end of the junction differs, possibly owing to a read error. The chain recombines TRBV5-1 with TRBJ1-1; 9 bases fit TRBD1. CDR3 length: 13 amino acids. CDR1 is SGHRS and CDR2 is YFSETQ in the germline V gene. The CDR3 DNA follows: TGTGCCAGCAGTTTGGGGACAGGGACTGAAGCTTTCTTT. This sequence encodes CASSLGTGTEAFF.

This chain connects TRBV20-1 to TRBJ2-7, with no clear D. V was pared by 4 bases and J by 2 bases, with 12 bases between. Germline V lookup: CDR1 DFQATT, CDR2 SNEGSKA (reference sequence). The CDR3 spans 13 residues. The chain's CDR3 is CSATNRAAYEQYF. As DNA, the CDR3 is TGCAGTGCTACCAACCGGGCGGCCTACGAGCAGTACTTC.

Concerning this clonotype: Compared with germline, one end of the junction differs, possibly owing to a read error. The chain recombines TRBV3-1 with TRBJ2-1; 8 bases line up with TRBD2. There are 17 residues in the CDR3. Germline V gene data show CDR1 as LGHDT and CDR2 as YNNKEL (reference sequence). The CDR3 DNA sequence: TGTGCCAGCAGCCCCTCCCGGGGACTAGAGGTTTACAGTGAGCAGTTCTTC. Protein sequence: CASSPSRGLEVYSEQFF.

This chain's CDR3 is CASSLVGSGEQYF. CDR3 bases: TGTGCCAGCAGCTTAGTCGGATCGGGCGAGCAGTACTTC. V usage is TRBV7-2 and J usage is TRBJ2-7; D is unresolved. Trimming took off 1 base at V and 6 bases at J, with 10 bases between the two ends. This CDR3 is 13 amino acids long. Germline V lookup: CDR1 SGHTA, CDR2 FQGNSA.

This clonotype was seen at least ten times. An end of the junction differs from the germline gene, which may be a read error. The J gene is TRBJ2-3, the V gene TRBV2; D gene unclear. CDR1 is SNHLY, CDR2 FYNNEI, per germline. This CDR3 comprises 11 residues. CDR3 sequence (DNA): TGCGCCAGCAGTGAGTCGGATACGCAGTATTTT. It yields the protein CASSESDTQYF.

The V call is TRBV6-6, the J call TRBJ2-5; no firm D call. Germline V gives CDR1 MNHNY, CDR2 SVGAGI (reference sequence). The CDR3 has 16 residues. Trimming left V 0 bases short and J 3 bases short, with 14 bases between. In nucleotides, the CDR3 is TGTGCCAGCAGTTACTCGGTGGGGTCCACTGAAGAGACCCAGTACTTC. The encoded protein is CASSYSVGSTEETQYF.

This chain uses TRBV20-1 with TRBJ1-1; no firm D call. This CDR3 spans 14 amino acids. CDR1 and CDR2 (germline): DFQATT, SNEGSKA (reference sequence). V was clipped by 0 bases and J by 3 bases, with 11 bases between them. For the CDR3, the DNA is TGCAGTGCTAGAGATCATACAGTCTACACTGAAGCTTTCTTT. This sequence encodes CSARDHTVYTEAFF.

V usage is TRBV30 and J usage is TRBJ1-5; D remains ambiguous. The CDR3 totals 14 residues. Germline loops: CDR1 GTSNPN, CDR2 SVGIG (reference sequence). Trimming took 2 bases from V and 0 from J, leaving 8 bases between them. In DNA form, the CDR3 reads TGTGCCTGGAGTAGGAAGATTAGCAATCAGCCCCAGCATTTT. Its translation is CAWSRKISNQPQHF.

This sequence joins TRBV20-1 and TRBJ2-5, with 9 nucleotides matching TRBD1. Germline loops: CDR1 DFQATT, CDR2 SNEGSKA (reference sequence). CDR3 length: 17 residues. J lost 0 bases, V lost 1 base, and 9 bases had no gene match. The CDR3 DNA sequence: TGCAGTGCTAGAGCCAGACTTGGGACAGGGAACCAAGAGACCCAGTACTTC. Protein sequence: CSARARLGTGNQETQYF.

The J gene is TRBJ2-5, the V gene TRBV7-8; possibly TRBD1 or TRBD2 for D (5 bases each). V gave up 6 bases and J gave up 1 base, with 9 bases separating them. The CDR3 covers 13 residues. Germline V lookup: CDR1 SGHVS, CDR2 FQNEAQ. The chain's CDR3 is CASRGRVQETQYF. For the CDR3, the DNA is TGTGCCAGCAGGGGACGAGTCCAAGAGACCCAGTACTTC.

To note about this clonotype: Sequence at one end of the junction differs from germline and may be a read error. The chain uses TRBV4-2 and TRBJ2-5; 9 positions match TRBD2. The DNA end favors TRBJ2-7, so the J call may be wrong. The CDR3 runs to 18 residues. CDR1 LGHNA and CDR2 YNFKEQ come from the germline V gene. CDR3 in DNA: TGTGTCAGCAGCCAAGATGTCCTCAATGCGGGAGGGACCTACGAGCAGTACTTC. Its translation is CVSSQDVLNAGGTYEQYF.

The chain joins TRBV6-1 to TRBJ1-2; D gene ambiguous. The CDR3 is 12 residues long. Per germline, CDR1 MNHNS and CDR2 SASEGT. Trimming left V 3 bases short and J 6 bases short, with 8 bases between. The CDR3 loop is CASSDTGNGYTF. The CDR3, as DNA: TGTGCCAGCAGTGACACTGGGAATGGCTACACCTTC.

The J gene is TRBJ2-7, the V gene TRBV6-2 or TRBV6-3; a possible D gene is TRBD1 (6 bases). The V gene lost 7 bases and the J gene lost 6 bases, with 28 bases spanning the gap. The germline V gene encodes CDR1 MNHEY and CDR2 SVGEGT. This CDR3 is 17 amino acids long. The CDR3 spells CASTLGGMTGQLSEQYF. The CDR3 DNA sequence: TGTGCCAGCACCCTAGGGGGTATGACAGGCCAACTCTCCGAGCAGTACTTC.

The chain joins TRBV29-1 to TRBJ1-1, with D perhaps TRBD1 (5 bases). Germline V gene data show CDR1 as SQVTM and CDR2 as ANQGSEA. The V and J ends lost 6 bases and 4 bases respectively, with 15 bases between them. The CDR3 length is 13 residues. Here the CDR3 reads CSVGRGRSTEAFF. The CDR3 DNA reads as TGCAGCGTGGGACGGGGGAGGTCCACTGAAGCTTTCTTT.

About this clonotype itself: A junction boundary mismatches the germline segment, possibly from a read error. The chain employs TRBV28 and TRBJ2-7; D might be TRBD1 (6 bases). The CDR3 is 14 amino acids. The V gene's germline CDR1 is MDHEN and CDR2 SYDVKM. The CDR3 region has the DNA TGTGTCAGCAGTTCCGGTGGGACAAACTACGAGCAGTACTTC. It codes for CVSSSGGTNYEQYF.

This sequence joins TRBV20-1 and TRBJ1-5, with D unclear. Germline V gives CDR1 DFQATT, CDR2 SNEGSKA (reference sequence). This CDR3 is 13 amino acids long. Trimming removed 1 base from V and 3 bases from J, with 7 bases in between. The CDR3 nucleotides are TGCAGTGCTAGAGGGACTTTCAATCAGCCCCAGCATTTT. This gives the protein CSARGTFNQPQHF.

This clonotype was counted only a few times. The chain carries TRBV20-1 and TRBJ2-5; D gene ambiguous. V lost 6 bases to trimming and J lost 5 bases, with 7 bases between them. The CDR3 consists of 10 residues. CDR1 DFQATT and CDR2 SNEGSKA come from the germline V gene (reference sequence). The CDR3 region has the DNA TGCAGTGCCCATAGGGAGACCCAGTACTTC. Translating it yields CSAHRETQYF.

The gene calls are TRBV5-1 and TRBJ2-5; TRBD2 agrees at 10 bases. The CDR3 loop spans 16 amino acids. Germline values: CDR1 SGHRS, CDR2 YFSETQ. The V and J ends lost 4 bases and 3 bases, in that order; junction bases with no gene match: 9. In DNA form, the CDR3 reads TGCGCCAGCAGCCCCACCGGGACTAGCGCAAAAGAGACCCAGTACTTC. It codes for CASSPTGTSAKETQYF.

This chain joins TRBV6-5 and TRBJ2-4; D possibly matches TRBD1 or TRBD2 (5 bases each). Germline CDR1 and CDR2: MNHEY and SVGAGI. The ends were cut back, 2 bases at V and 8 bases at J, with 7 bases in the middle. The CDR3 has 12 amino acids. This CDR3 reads CASSYGGDIQYF. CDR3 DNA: TGTGCCAGCAGTTACGGGGGTGACATTCAGTACTTC.

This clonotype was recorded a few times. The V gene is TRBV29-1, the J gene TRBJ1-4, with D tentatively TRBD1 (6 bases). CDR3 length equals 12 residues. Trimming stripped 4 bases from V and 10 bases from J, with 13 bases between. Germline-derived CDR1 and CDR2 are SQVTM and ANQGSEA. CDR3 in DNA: TGCAGCGTTGCCCGGGGGCGGGGAAAACTGTTTTTT. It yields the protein CSVARGRGKLFF.

The CDR3 protein is CASSTGPYLDEQFF. The CDR3 DNA is TGTGCCAGCAGCACGGGACCCTACCTAGATGAGCAGTTCTTC. V is TRBV11-1 and J is TRBJ2-1; either TRBD1 or TRBD2 may fit D (5 bases each). The CDR3 sequence is 14 residues long. V was cut by 5 bases and J by 8 bases, with 16 bases left in between. Germline V gene sequence: CDR1 SGHAT, CDR2 FQDESV (reference sequence). Drawing the rest from reference TRBV11-1 and TRBJ2-1, the complete variable domain is EAEVAQSPRYKITEKSQAVAFWCDPISGHATLYWYRQILGQGPELLVQFQDESVVDDSQLPKDRFSAERLKGVDSTLKIQPAELGDSAMYLCASSTGPYLDEQFFGPGTRLTVL.

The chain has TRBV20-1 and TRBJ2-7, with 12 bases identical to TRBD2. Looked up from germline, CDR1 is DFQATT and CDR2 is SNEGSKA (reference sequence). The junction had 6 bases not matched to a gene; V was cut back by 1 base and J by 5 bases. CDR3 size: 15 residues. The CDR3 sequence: CSARATSGSADEQYF. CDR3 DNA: TGCAGTGCTAGAGCGACTAGCGGGAGTGCCGACGAGCAGTACTTC.